The entry below describes one TCR beta chain. These data come from a study of cytotoxic CD8 clonotypes in ibrutinib-treated CLL. This CDR3 is built from 11 residues. V lost 7 bases and J lost 4, with 7 bases in between. Germline assignment: CDR1 DFQATT and CDR2 SNEGSKA (reference sequence). Profiling relied on immunoSEQ multiplex PCR, and the TCRdb table lists in-frame clones only, not all of them. The repertoire holds tens of thousands of clones, more than 65% seen once, with 45% to 65% in the top ten. The chain couples TRBV20-1 to TRBJ1-4; possible D gene TRBD1, 6 bases. This clonotype was obtained from a human donor with chronic lymphocytic leukemia. Specimen: PBMCs, collected after 24 months of ibrutinib treatment. In nucleotides, the CDR3 is TGCAGTGGGACAGATAATGAAAAACTGTTTTTT. As protein: CSGTDNEKLFF.